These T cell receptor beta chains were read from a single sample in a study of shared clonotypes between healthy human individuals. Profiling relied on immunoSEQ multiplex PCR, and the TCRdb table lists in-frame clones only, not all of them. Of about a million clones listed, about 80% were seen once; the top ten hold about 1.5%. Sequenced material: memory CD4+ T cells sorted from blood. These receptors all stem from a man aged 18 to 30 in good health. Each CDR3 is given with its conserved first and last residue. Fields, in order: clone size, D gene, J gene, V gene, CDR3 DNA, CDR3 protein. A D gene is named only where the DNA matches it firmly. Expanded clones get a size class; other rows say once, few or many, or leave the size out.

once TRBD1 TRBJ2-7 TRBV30 TGTGCCGGGACAGTTAAGAGCGCCCGAATATACGAGCAGTACTTC CAGTVKSARIYEQYF
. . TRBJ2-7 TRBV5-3 TGTGCCAGAAGCTTGGGAGGGGTCTGCCCCTCCTACGAGCAGTACTTC CARSLGGVCPSYEQYF
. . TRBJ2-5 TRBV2 TGTGCCAGCAGTGAACAGGGAAGACAAGAGACCCAGTACTTC CASSEQGRQETQYF
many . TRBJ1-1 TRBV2 TGTGCCAGCAGTGAGGGCACTGAAGCTTTCTTT CASSEGTEAFF
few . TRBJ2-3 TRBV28 TGTGCCAGCAGTCCACACAGGGACACAGATACGCAGTATTTT CASSPHRDTDTQYF
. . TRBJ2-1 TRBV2 TGTGCCAGCAGCGCAGGGAGGATCGATGAGCAGTTCTTC CASSAGRIDEQFF
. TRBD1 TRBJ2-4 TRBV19 TGTGCCAGTAGTTCCGGGACAGTTGGCCTAGCCAAAAACATTCAGTACTTC CASSSGTVGLAKNIQYF
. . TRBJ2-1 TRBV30 TGTGCCTGGAGTCCGAGCTCCTACAATGAGCAGTTCTTC CAWSPSSYNEQFF
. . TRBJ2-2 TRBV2 TGTGCCAGCAGTGGTCCAGGGGCGGTCGGGGAGCTGTTTTTT CASSGPGAVGELFF
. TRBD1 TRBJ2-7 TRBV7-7 TGTGCTAGCAGTCCGGGACAGTTCTACGAGCAGTACTTC CASSPGQFYEQYF
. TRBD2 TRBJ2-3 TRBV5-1 TGCGCCAGCAGCTCCAACCCTAGCGGGAGTTTAGATACGCAGTATTTT CASSSNPSGSLDTQYF
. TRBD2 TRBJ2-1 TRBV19 TGTGCCAGTAGTATATCAGCGGGGGAGTCCTACAATGAGCAGTTCTTC CASSISAGESYNEQFF
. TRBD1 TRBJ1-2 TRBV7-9 TGTGCCAGCAGCGCACGGGACAGCGGCTATGGCTACACCTTC CASSARDSGYGYTF
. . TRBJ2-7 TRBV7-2 TGTGCCAGCAGCCCCAGCTTAGATGGCCCCTACGAGCAGTACTTC CASSPSLDGPYEQYF